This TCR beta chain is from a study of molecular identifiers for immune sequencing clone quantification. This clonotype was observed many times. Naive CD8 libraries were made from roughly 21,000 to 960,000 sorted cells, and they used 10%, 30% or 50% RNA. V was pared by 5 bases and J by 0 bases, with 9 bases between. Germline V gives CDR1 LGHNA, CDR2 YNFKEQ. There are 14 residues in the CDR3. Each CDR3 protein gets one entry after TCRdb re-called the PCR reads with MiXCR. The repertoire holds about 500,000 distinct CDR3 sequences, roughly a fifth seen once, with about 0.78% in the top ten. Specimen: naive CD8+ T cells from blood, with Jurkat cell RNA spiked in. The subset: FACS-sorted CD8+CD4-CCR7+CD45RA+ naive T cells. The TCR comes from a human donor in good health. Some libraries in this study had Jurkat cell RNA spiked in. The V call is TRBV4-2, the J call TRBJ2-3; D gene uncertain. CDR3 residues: CASSSTASTDTQYF. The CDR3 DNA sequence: TGTGCCAGCAGCTCTACAGCAAGCACAGATACGCAGTATTTT.